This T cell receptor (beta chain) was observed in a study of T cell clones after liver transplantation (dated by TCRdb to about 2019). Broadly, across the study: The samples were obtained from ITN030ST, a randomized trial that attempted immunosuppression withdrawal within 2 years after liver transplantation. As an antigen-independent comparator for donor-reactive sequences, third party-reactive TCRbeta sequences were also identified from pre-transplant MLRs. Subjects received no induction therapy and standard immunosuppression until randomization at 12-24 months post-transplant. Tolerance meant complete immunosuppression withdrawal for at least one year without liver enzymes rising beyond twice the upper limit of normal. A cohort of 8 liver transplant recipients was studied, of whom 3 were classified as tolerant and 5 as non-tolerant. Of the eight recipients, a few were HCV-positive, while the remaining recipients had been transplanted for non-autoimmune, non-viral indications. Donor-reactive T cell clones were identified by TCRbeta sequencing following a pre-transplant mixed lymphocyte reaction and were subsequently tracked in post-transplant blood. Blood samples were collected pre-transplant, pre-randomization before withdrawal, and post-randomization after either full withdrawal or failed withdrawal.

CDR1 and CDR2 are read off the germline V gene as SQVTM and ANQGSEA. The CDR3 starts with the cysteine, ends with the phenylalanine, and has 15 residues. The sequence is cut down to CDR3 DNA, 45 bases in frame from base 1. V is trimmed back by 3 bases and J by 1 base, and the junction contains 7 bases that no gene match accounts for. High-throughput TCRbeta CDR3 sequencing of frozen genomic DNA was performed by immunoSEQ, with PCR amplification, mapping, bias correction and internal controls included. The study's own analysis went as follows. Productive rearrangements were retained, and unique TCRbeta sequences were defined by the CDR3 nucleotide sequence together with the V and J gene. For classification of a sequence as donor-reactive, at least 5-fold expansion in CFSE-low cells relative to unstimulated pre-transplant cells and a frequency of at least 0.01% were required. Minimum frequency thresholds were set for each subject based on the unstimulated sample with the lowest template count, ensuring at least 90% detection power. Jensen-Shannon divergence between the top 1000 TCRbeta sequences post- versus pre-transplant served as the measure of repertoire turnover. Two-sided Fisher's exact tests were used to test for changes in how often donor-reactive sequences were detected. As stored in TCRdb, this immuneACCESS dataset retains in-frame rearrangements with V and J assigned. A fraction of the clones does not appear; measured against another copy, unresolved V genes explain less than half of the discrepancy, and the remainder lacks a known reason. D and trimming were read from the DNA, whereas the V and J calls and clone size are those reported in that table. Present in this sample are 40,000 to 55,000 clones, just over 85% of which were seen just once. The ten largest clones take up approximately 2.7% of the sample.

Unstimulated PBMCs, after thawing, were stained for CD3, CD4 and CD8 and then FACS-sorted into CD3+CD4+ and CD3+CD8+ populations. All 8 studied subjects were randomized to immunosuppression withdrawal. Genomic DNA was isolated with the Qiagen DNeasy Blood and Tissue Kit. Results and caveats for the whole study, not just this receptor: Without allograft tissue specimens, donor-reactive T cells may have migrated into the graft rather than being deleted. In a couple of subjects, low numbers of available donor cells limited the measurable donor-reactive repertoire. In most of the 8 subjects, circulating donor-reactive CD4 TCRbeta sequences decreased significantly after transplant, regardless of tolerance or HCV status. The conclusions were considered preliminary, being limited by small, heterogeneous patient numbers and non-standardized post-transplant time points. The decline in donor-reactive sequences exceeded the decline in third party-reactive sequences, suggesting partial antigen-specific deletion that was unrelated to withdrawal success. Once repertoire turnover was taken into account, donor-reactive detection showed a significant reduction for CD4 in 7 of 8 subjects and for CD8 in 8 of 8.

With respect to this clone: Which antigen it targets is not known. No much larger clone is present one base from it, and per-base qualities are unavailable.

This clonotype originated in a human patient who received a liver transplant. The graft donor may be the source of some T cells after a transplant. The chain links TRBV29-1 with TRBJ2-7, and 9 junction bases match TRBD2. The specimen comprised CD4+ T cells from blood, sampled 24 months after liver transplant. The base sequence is TGCAGCGTTGACGATCTAGCGGGATCTTCCTACGAGCAGTACTTC. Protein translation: CSVDDLAGSSYEQYF.